This TCR beta chain was recovered during a study of CXCR3-negative and CXCR3-positive naive CD8 T cells. As regards this clonotype: Its antigen is unidentified.

Preparation of TRB cDNA libraries relied on 5' RACE carrying UMI labels. TCRdb re-called the 5' RACE reads and shows each CDR3 protein once, DNA omitted. The sample table sets out roughly 56,000 distinct CDR3 sequences. Study-wide points: For memory CD8+ cells diversity was much lower, but both naive subsets had comparably high diversity. Cryopreserved cells showed partially decreased CXCR3 expression, and most assays used fresh PBMCs.

The origin of this receptor is a human donor in good health. Some clones in this sample may be carry-over from other donors' samples. The sample was naive CXCR3- CD8+ T cells from blood. The subset is: CD45RO-CCR7+CD27+CD95- naive CD8+ T cells lacking CXCR3 (TNR3-).

CDR3 loop: CASSFPGRAEQYF. The V gene is TRBV7-9, the J gene TRBJ2-7; TCRdb lists TRBD1, though no DNA is available to test this call. CDR1 is SEHNR, CDR2 FQNEAQ, per germline (reference sequence). The CDR3 is made up of 13 amino acids.